The source of this TCR beta chain is a study of PD-1 blockade in classical Hodgkin lymphoma. The method was immunoSEQ multiplex PCR; TCRdb's version includes in-frame clones alone and lacks a portion of them. This table holds more than 30,000 clones, 70% to 90% found once. Brentuximab vedotin exposure varied among the patients, all of whom had relapsed after autologous stem cell transplantation. Complete response, partial response or progressive disease was recorded as best response. V was pared by 6 bases and J by 1 base, with 19 bases between. This CDR3 has 18 residues. Germline V gives CDR1 KGHSH, CDR2 LQKENI. About this clone itself: Its cognate antigen is unknown.

Regarding the study as a whole: Although disease activity or prior therapy may be involved, causes of the repertoire differences remain undefined.

This chain joins TRBV18 and TRBJ2-6; tentatively, D is TRBD1 (6 bases). The sample consisted of peripheral blood mononuclear cells (PBMCs), taken before the second cycle of nivolumab. The sequence was collected from a human donor with classical Hodgkin lymphoma. The CDR3 DNA is TGTGCCAGCTCGTATGCCGGGACACTTTTTTCTGGGGCCAACGTCCTGACTTTC. Translating it yields CASSYAGTLFSGANVLTF.